Below are 25 T cell receptor beta chains sequenced from a single sample in a study of neoadjuvant anti-PD-1 for oral cavity cancer. Libraries were prepared by immunoSEQ multiplex PCR; TCRdb keeps only in-frame clonotypes and omits some of them. Of 73,000 or so clones listed, about 85% were seen once; the top ten hold approximately 3.6%. Indicated time point: after neoadjuvant nivolumab, at surgical resection. The sequencing here drew on PBMCs, taken after nivolumab (anti-PD-1) treatment. These receptors originate from a person aged 35-79 years with oral cavity squamous cell carcinoma.

The CDR3 DNA follows: TGTGCCAGCAGAGCAGGGGTAGGTGGCTACACCTTC. Residues: CASRAGVGGYTF. J is TRBJ1-2 and V is TRBV2; possibly TRBD1 for D (6 bases). V lost 6 bases and J lost 7, with 12 bases in between. CDR1 and CDR2 from the germline V gene are SNHLY and FYNNEI. The CDR3 consists of 12 residues.

The chain combines TRBV19 with TRBJ2-1; D assignment may be TRBD1 or TRBD2 (5 bases each). This CDR3 has 15 residues. V was pared by 0 bases and J by 2 bases, with 8 bases between. The germline V gene encodes CDR1 LNHDA and CDR2 SQIVND (reference sequence). CDR3 DNA: TGTGCCAGTAGTATAGATCGGGGCGCCTACAATGAGCAGTTCTTC. It translates to CASSIDRGAYNEQFF.

The chain links TRBV5-1 to TRBJ2-1, with D maybe TRBD1 (5 bases). The germline V gene encodes CDR1 SGHRS and CDR2 YFSETQ. Trimming removed 4 bases from V and 5 bases from J, with 16 bases in between. There are 15 residues in the CDR3. CDR3 loop: CASSPQGFGNNEQFF. For the CDR3, the DNA is TGCGCCAGCAGCCCCCAGGGATTTGGGAACAATGAGCAGTTCTTC.

V usage is TRBV6-6 and J usage is TRBJ2-1, with a tentative D call TRBD1 (8 bases). Looked up from germline, CDR1 is MNHNY and CDR2 is SVGAGI (reference sequence). Trimming pared 7 bases from V and 9 bases from J, leaving 16 bases between. This CDR3 has 13 amino acids. CDR3 protein: CASIYRGGGEQFF. The CDR3 nucleotides are TGTGCCAGCATATACAGGGGGGGTGGTGAGCAGTTCTTC.

This sequence joins TRBV9 and TRBJ2-3, with D perhaps TRBD2 (5 bases). The CDR3 has 17 residues. The V end was cut by 2 bases, the J end by 4 bases, with 20 bases between. Per germline, CDR1 SGDLS and CDR2 YYNGEE. DNA of the CDR3: TGTGCCAGCAGCGTGGGGTTAGCGAGTGGAGTATCAGATACGCAGTATTTT. The encoded protein is CASSVGLASGVSDTQYF.

This chain uses TRBV7-8 with TRBJ2-6, with 11 bases aligning to TRBD2. Unmatched junction bases numbered 4, after V lost 3 bases and J lost 0 bases. CDR1 and CDR2 (germline): SGHVS, FQNEAQ. This CDR3 contains 18 residues. DNA for the CDR3: TGTGCCAGCAGCTTTAGTCTAGCGGGAGGCTCTGGGGCCAACGTCCTGACTTTC. Protein product: CASSFSLAGGSGANVLTF.

The CDR3 sequence is CASSSQGGGYSNQPQHF. CDR3 nucleotides: TGTGCCAGCAGTTCCCAGGGAGGAGGTTATAGCAATCAGCCCCAGCATTTT. The chain links TRBV28 to TRBJ1-5; a possible D gene is TRBD1 (5 bases). Germline V lookup: CDR1 MDHEN, CDR2 SYDVKM. Trimming shortened V by 4 bases and J by 0 bases, and 16 bases separated the two germline ends. This CDR3 spans 17 amino acids.

In its sample, this clone was seen a few times. V is TRBV19 and J is TRBJ2-7; D may be TRBD1 (7 bases). CDR3 length equals 14 residues. CDR1 and CDR2 from the germline V gene are LNHDA and SQIVND (reference sequence). The V gene lost 5 bases and the J gene lost 0 bases, with 11 bases spanning the gap. The CDR3 nucleotides are TGTGCCAGTAGTTTGCGGGACAGCTCCTACGAGCAGTACTTC. Translated: CASSLRDSSYEQYF.

This clone was detected only once. The chain couples TRBV25-1 to TRBJ2-1; TRBD1 matches 8 bases. CDR1 and CDR2 from the germline V gene are MGHDK and SYGVNS. The CDR3 runs to 14 residues. The V segment lost 8 bases and the J segment 4 bases; nucleotides outside the gene matches: 7. CDR3 nucleotides: TGTGCCAGCTGGGGGACAGGCCTTTACAATGAGCAGTTCTTC. Translation: CASWGTGLYNEQFF.

This chain links TRBV6-6 with TRBJ1-3; 7 bases are shared with TRBD1. V lost 8 bases, J lost 1 base, and 2 bases stayed unmatched. CDR3 length: 13 residues. Germline CDR1 is MNHNY and CDR2 is SVGAGI (reference sequence). As DNA, the CDR3 is TGTGCCAGCGAGACAGGGTCTGGAAACACCATATATTTT. The encoded protein is CASETGSGNTIYF.

This clone has only one observation. This chain uses TRBV27 with TRBJ1-2, with a weak D call TRBD1 (6 bases). The germline gives CDR1 MNHEY, CDR2 SMNVEV (reference sequence). V was trimmed by 2 bases and J by 4 bases, leaving 17 bases between them. The CDR3 is made up of 16 amino acids. In nucleotides, the CDR3 is TGTGCCAGCAGTTTAATCCCACAGGGATCAATCTATGGCTACACCTTC. It translates to CASSLIPQGSIYGYTF.

The chain links TRBV30 to TRBJ1-3; 7 bases agree with TRBD1. V lost 6 bases and J lost 2; bases outside the gene matches: 4. The CDR3 is 13 residues long. Germline V gives CDR1 GTSNPN, CDR2 SVGIG (reference sequence). CDR3 DNA sequence: TGTGCCTGCACAGGGGAACCTGGAAACACCATATATTTT. Translating it yields CACTGEPGNTIYF.

Only a few counts were recorded for this clone. V and J are TRBV18 and TRBJ1-2; 7 bases align to TRBD1. V shed 4 bases, J shed 5 bases, and the junction held 4 bases outside the gene matches. This CDR3 spans 13 amino acids. CDR1 KGHSH and CDR2 LQKENI come from the germline V gene. The CDR3 DNA reads as TGTGCCAGCTCACAGGGGGCAAAATATGGCTACACCTTC. Translated, it gives CASSQGAKYGYTF.

The rearrangement uses TRBV6-5 and TRBJ2-2; D is possibly TRBD1 (6 bases). The V and J ends lost 5 bases and 5 bases respectively, with 12 bases between them. This CDR3 spans 14 amino acids. Germline loops: CDR1 MNHEY, CDR2 SVGAGI. The CDR3 here is CASSPGVATGELFF. DNA for the CDR3: TGTGCCAGCAGTCCAGGGGTGGCAACCGGGGAGCTGTTTTTT.

The gene calls are TRBV21-1 and TRBJ1-2; TRBD1 is the table's D call and was not checked against the DNA. TRBV21-1 is described as a pseudogene. The CDR3 runs to 15 residues. The CDR3 region is CASTRDISEDYGYTF. CDR3 DNA: TGTGCCAGCACCAGGGACATTAGCGAGGACTATGGCTACACCTTC.

The chain recombines TRBV5-1 with TRBJ2-1; perhaps D is TRBD1 or TRBD2 (6 bases each). The CDR3 contains 15 residues. Trimming shortened V by 4 bases and J by 9 bases, and 20 bases separated the two germline ends. Germline CDR1 reads SGHRS; CDR2 reads YFSETQ. CDR3 nucleotide sequence: TGCGCCAGCAGCCCTCTAGCGAGTGGGGGCGCTGAGCAGTTCTTC. Its protein product is CASSPLASGGAEQFF. Variable domain in full (rest from reference TRBV5-1 and TRBJ2-1): KAGVTQTPRYLIKTRGQQVTLSCSPISGHRSVSWYQQTPGQGLQFLFEYFSETQRNKGNFPGRFSGRQFSNSRSEMNVSTLELGDSALYLCASSPLASGGAEQFFGPGTRLTVL.

The V gene is TRBV6-1, the J gene TRBJ1-4, with D maybe TRBD1 (5 bases). V lost 5 bases and J lost 3, with 13 bases in between. The germline V gene has CDR1 MNHNS and CDR2 SASEGT. The CDR3 spans 15 residues. CDR3 nucleotides: TGTGCCAGCAGTCCCCGGGACGGAGCTAATGAAAAACTGTTTTTT. Its protein product is CASSPRDGANEKLFF.

V usage is TRBV28 and J usage is TRBJ1-2; possible D gene TRBD1, 5 bases. The CDR3 runs to 15 residues. Deletions cut 3 bases from V and 7 bases from J, with 18 bases between. Germline assignment: CDR1 MDHEN and CDR2 SYDVKM. Here the CDR3 reads CASSLRLGGEGGYTF. The CDR3, as DNA: TGTGCCAGCAGTTTGCGGTTGGGAGGGGAGGGTGGCTACACCTTC.

The chain combines TRBV27 with TRBJ1-2; a possible D gene is TRBD1 (5 bases). V was clipped by 8 bases and J by 8 bases, with 24 bases between them. Germline V CDR1 and CDR2: MNHEY, SMNVEV (reference sequence). The CDR3 is 15 residues long. The DNA of the CDR3 is TGTGCCAGCTCCCCGGCGGGGGGTGCTGGTGGGGGCTACACCTTC. The encoded protein is CASSPAGGAGGGYTF.

The CDR3 spells CASSIWGDEQPQHF. The CDR3 coding sequence is TGTGCCAGTAGTATTTGGGGAGATGAACAGCCCCAGCATTTT. V and J are TRBV19 and TRBJ1-5; no firm D call. Germline CDR1 reads LNHDA; CDR2 reads SQIVND (reference sequence). CDR3 size: 14 residues. With 3 bases removed from V and 7 bases from J, the gap between germline ends came to 13 bases.

This chain joins TRBV6-5 and TRBJ1-2; D call uncertain. CDR3 length equals 16 residues. The germline CDR1 and CDR2 sequences are MNHEY and SVGAGI. The V end lost 2 bases, the J end lost 1 base, and 14 bases lay between the germline ends. As DNA, the CDR3 is TGTGCCAGCAGTTACGGAGATTCGAGGGATAACTATGGCTACACCTTC. This sequence encodes CASSYGDSRDNYGYTF.

This chain connects TRBV13 to TRBJ2-1, with TRBD1 matching 8 bases. The CDR3 is 11 residues long. Germline CDR1 PRHDT, CDR2 FYEKMQ (reference sequence). J gave up 15 bases and V 5 bases, and 6 bases lay outside the gene matches. CDR3 sequence reads: CASSTGQGPFF. The CDR3 nucleotides are TGTGCCAGCAGCACCGGACAGGGTCCGTTCTTC.

V usage is TRBV29-1 and J usage is TRBJ1-3; tentatively, D is TRBD1 (5 bases). Per the germline V gene, CDR1 is SQVTM and CDR2 is ANQGSEA. This CDR3 spans 16 amino acids. V was trimmed by 0 bases and J by 2 bases, leaving 14 bases between them. The CDR3 DNA reads as TGCAGCGTTGAAGATCGGCAAGGGGCAGCTGGAAACACCATATATTTT. Translating it yields CSVEDRQGAAGNTIYF.

The chain couples TRBV25-1 to TRBJ2-4; 8 bases fit TRBD1. CDR1 is MGHDK and CDR2 is SYGVNS in the germline V gene. Germline trimming cut 2 bases from V and 7 bases from J; bases unmatched to any gene: 7. The CDR3 contains 15 residues. CDR3: CASSEQGAKSNIQYF. In DNA form, the CDR3 reads TGTGCCAGCAGTGAACAGGGGGCAAAGTCGAACATTCAGTACTTC.

The rearrangement uses TRBV5-1 and TRBJ2-3; 13 nucleotides match TRBD2. V lost 4 bases and J lost 0; bases outside the gene matches: 2. The CDR3 spans 16 residues. Germline assignment: CDR1 SGHRS and CDR2 YFSETQ. CDR3 coding DNA: TGCGCCAGCAGCGGGACTAGCGGGGCTAGCACAGATACGCAGTATTTT. This sequence encodes CASSGTSGASTDTQYF.